A selection of T cell receptor beta chains follows, all from one sample in a study of blood T cell repertoires in COVID-19. Generated by immunoSEQ multiplex PCR, the TCRdb table keeps only in-frame clones and is missing some. The repertoire includes hundreds of thousands of clones, roughly 80% of them detected once, and approximately 9.1% sits in the top ten. Sample: peripheral blood. The receptors come from a man of 80 years or more with acute or convalescent COVID-19. The CDR3 runs from the conserved cysteine through the conserved F or W. D genes are given only for firm matches. The size of a clone is reported for some rows only, either as once, few or many, or as a class for expanded clones.

j_call v_call clone_size d_call cdr3_nt cdr3_aa
TRBJ1-3 TRBV6-5 few TRBD1 TGTGCCAGCAGCAGGGGTCGGGACAGGGGAAACACCATATATTTT CASSRGRDRGNTIYF
TRBJ2-5 TRBV5-1 NA NA TGCGCCAGCTCCGTAACCCGAGCGGAAAGAGGGGAGACCCAGTACTTC CASSVTRAERGETQYF
TRBJ2-4 TRBV18 NA NA TGTGCCAGCTCAAAGGCAGGGCAAGCCAAAAACATTCAGTACTTC CASSKAGQAKNIQYF
TRBJ2-2 TRBV6-4 NA TRBD2 TGTGCCAGCAGGGTACTAGCGGGGAACACCGGGGAGCTGTTTTTT CASRVLAGNTGELFF
TRBJ2-7 TRBV6-6 NA NA TGTGCCAGCAAGGGGGCCCCGGGGGACGAGCAGTACTTC CASKGAPGDEQYF
TRBJ1-5 TRBV5-8 NA TRBD1 TGTGCCAGCAGTGGGACAGCGAATCAGCCCCAGCATTTT CASSGTANQPQHF
TRBJ2-7 TRBV9 NA TRBD2 TGTGCCAGCAGCCCTTCTCGGGAGCCCTGGGGGGGTAGCTCCTACGAGCAGTACTTC CASSPSREPWGGSSYEQYF
TRBJ1-2 TRBV7-9 NA TRBD1 TGTGCCAGCAGCAGGGACAGCCCCTATGGCTACACCTTC CASSRDSPYGYTF
TRBJ2-3 TRBV7-8 NA TRBD1 TGTGCCAGCAGCTTACAGGGGGCCCCTAGCACAGATACGCAGTATTTT CASSLQGAPSTDTQYF
TRBJ1-5 TRBV18 once TRBD1 TGTGCCAGCTCACCACCGGGACAGGGGTCCTATCAGCCCCAGCATTTT CASSPPGQGSYQPQHF
TRBJ2-7 TRBV3-1/TRBV3-2 NA TRBD2 TGTGCCAGCAGCCAAGAGACGGCTAGCGGGAGCTCCTACGAGCAGTACTTC CASSQETASGSSYEQYF
TRBJ2-7 TRBV7-9 NA TRBD1 TGTGCCAGCAGTTTCGGACAGGGACGGAACGAGCAGTACTTC CASSFGQGRNEQYF
TRBJ2-3 TRBV5-1 NA NA TGCGCCAGCAGCCCCTATTGGGATACGCAGTATTTT CASSPYWDTQYF
TRBJ1-1 TRBV2 NA NA TGTGCCAGCACCTTGGGACAATGGAACACTGAAGCTTTCTTT CASTLGQWNTEAFF
TRBJ1-2 TRBV6-5 NA NA TGTGCCAGCAGTTACCAGGGCCCCTATGGCTACACCTTC CASSYQGPYGYTF
TRBJ1-2 TRBV5-1 NA NA TGCGCCAGCAGCTGGGGTCTAAGGGGCCCGCGGTTTCATGGCTACACCTTC CASSWGLRGPRFHGYTF